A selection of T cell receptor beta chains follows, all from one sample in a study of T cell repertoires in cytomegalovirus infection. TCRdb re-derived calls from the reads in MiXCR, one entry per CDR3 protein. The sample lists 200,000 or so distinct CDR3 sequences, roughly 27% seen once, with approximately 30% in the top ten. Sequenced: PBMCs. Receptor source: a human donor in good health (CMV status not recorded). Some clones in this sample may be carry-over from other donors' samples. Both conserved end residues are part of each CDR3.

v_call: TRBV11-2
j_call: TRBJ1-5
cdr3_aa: CASSIGTGSNQPQHF

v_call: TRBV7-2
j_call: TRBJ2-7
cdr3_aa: CASSLTAPYEQYF

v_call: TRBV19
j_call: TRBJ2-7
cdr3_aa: CASSARDGFYEQYF

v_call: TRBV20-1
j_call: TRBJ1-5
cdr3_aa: CSASGDRDQPQHF

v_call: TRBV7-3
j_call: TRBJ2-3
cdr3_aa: CASSIPGTDTQYF

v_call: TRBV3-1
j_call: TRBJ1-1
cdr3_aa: CASSIQSFNTEAFF

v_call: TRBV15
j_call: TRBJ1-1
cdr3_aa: CATSHRDRGRTEAFF

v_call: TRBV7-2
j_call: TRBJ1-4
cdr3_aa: CASSRDAGEKLFF

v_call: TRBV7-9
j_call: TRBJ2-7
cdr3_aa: CASSLALRGPNRGQYF

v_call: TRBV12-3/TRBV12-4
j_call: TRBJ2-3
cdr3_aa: CASSFGLSRDTDTQYF

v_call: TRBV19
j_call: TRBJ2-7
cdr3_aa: CASSIQALIPYEQYF

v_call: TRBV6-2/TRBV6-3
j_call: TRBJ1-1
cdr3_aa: CASSRTGGEAFF

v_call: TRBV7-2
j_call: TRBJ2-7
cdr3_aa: CASSFGRPGQGYEQYF

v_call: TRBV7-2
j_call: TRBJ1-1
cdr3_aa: CASSPRQGAPAFF

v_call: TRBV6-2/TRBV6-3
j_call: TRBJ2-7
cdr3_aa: CASSPGSYYEQYF

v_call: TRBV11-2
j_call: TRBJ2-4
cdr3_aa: CASSLDIEGIQYF

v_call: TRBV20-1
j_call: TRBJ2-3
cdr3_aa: CSAKPGSLSIAQYF

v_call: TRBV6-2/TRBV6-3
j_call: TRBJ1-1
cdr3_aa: CASSSRGEDTEAFF

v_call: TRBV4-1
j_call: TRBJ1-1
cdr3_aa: CASSQETDPRQAKGEAFF

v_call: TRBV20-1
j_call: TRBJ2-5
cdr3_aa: CSAEVQETQYF

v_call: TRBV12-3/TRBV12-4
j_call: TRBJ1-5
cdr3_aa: CASSLRGDGNQPQHF

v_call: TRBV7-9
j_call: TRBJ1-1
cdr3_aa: CASSLGNIGTEAFF

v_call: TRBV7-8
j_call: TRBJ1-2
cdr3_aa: CASSGDRANYGYTF

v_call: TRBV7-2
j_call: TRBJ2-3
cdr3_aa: CASSLAPRDTQYF

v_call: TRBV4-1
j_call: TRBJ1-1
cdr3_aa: CASSQFDRVEAFF

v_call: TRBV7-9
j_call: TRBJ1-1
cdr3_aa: CASSSPDIGNSEAFF

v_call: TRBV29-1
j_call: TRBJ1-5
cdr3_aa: CSVALRAPGQGEPQHF